The text below deals with one TCR beta chain. The sample holds a few counts of this clonotype. Its antigen is not yet known. No base-level quality is on record; no much larger clone is a single base apart. These data come from a study of blood T cells in healthy people across ages (dated by TCRdb to 2014 to 2015). About the study as a whole: In model experiments, roughly one uniquely barcoded TCR beta cDNA molecule per two T cells was captured by template switching. The study measured age-related changes in TCR beta repertoire diversity using deep sequencing normalized with unique cDNA molecular identifiers. The donors were divided into four age groups: young (average about 16 years), middle-aged (approximately 41), aged (roughly 66) and long-lived (82). To avoid experimental bias, donors of different ages were distributed randomly across sequencing lanes. Using the same blood draw, the study looked at two additional independent replicas of 1 million unique cDNA reads for two donors, one aged 18 to 30 and the other aged 80 or older. Summary of the overall study and its limitations: Because the CMV infection status of the donors was unknown, age-related changes in expanded clonotypes may potentially have been confounded. The long-lived group showed more naive CD4+ T cells, fewer expanded clones and increased TCR diversity than the aged group, suggesting age selection. Estimates of total diversity based on one million sequenced T cells were regarded as lower bounds and as underestimates. The percentage of naive T cells measured by flow cytometry correlated strongly with observed TCR beta diversity. Since profiling was done on bulk unsorted PBMCs, naive and antigen-experienced compartments could not be conclusively compared. As age increased, observed TCR beta diversity per million T cells dropped in a roughly linear way, and a significant reduction was already evident by age 40.

The library was generated by 5' RACE. This sample was sequenced with an Illumina HiSeq 2500. The second PCR ran for roughly 7 to 11 cycles and used a J-beta primer mix along with a sample-barcoded 5' primer. A template-switch 5' adaptor carrying 12 random nucleotides introduced a unique molecular identifier onto each TCR beta cDNA molecule. Each sample yielded at least 3 million CDR3-containing paired-end reads. The Mint cDNA synthesis kit, primed by a TRBC-specific oligonucleotide, was used to synthesize first-strand cDNA from all RNA. Following uracil-DNA glycosylase treatment, a first 18-cycle PCR with universal primers M1SS and BC2_uni_R was performed on all cDNA. As for how the authors treated the data: Each sample was normalized by randomly selecting 1 million high-quality reads, each carrying a distinct molecular identifier. Reads sharing molecular identifiers were discarded rather than binned into consensus sequences. CDR3 identification, clonotype clustering and error correction used MiTCR with a Q25 quality threshold and the strictest error-elimination algorithm. A nonparametric unseen species model using Euler transformation provided a lower-bound estimate of total TCR beta diversity. TCRdb passed the public sequencing reads through fastp at Q25 and MiXCR, retaining productive beta sequences. CDR3 protein duplicates are merged, each entry listing the most common genes and DNA. What appears here as the V and J calls and clone size reflects TCRdb's work, not the paper's. This sample gives 650,000 to 800,000 distinct CDR3 sequences in total; 40% to 50% of them show up just once. In total, the top ten clones hold around 21% of the sample.

Donors were about 36 systemically healthy Caucasian individuals from Russia aged roughly 6 to 100 years. Approximately 10 milliliters of peripheral blood were collected from each donor into EDTA-treated Vacutainer tubes. PBMCs were isolated by Ficoll-Paque density-gradient centrifugation, with at least 6 million obtained per sample. Total RNA, at least 5 micrograms per sample, was extracted from PBMCs with Trizol reagent. For every donor, flow cytometry on a PBMC aliquot measured the percentage of naive CD45RAhigh/CD27high T cells. The sequence derives from a man between 60 and 70 years old in good health. Material for sequencing was blood.

The DNA sequence is as follows: TGTGCCAGCAGCTCAACCCAAGCTTTCTTT. Translation gives CASSSTQAFF. This receptor chain uses TRBV13 and TRBJ1-1; the D gene identity is not certain. The V and J ends are trimmed by 4 bases and 9 bases, leaving 6 bases between them. Spanning cysteine to phenylalanine, the CDR3 consists of 10 amino acids. The kept DNA is CDR3 alone, 30 bases in frame from the first base. Looking up the germline V gene (reference sequence) yields CDR1 PRHDT and CDR2 FYEKMQ.